This TCR beta chain was captured in a study of blood T cell repertoires in COVID-19. Study-wide context: T cells, B-cell-depleted T cells, or PBMCs provided the cDNA or gDNA that served as material.

Germline V gene data show CDR1 as MGHRA and CDR2 as YSYEKL. The V gene end was trimmed by 0 bases and the J gene end by 5 bases; junction bases not matched to a gene: 3. The CDR3 is 14 amino acids. Original data processing: Counts of nucleated cells, estimated from reference gene primer amplification, were obtained. The repertoire was sequenced with immunoSEQ multiplex PCR; TCRdb's copy has only in-frame clones and lacks some. The V and J calls and clone size were taken over from that table, and D and trimming were inferred from the DNA. The repertoire holds more than 120,000 clones, about 90% seen once, with approximately 35% in the top ten.

Specimen: peripheral blood. This sequence joins TRBV4-1 and TRBJ1-2, with TRBD1 identical over 7 bases. This receptor was obtained from a man over 45 who had recovered from COVID-19. The CDR3 coding sequence is TGCGCCAGCAGCCAAGAGCGACAGGGTTATGGCTACACCTTC. Residues: CASSQERQGYGYTF.